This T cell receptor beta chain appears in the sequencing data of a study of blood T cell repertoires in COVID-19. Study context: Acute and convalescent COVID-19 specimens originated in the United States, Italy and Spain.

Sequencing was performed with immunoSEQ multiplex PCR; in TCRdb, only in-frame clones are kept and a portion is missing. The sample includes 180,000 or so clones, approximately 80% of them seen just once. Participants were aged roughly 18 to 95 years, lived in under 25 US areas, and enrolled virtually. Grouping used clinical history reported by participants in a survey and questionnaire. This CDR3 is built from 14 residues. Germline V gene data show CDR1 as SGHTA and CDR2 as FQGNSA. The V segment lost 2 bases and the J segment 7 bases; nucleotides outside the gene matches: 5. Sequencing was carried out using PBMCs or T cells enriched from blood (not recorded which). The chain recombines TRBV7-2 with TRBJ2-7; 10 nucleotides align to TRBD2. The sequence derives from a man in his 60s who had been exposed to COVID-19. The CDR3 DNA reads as TGTGCCAGCAGCTTATCTAGCGGGAGTAGGGAGCAGTACTTC. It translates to CASSLSSGSREQYF.